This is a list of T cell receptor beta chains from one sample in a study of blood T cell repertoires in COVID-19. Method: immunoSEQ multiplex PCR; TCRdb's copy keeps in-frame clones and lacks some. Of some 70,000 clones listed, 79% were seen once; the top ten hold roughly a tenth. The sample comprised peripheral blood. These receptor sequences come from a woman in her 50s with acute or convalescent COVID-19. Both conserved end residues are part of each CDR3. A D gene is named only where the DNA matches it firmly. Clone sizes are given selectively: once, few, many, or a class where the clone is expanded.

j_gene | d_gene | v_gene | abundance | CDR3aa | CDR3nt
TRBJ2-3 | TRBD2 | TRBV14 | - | CASSQDQLAGGPGTDTQYF | TGTGCCAGCAGCCAAGATCAACTAGCGGGAGGGCCCGGCACAGATACGCAGTATTTT
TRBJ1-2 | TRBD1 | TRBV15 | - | CATSRGQGTENYGYTF | TGTGCCACCAGTAGAGGACAGGGAACGGAAAACTATGGCTACACCTTC
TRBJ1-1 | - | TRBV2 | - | CASNGRENTEAFF | TGTGCCAGCAACGGCAGGGAGAACACTGAAGCTTTCTTT
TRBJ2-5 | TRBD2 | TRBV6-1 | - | CASSDGGGQETQYF | TGTGCCAGCAGTGACGGGGGGGGCCAAGAGACCCAGTACTTC
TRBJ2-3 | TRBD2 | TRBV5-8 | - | CASSGPGGARFNTPTDTQYF | TGTGCCAGCAGCGGGCCGGGGGGGGCGAGGTTTAACACCCCCACAGATACGCAGTATTTT
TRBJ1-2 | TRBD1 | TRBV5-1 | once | CASSLQGDDGYTF | TGCGCCAGCAGCTTACAGGGGGACGATGGCTACACCTTC
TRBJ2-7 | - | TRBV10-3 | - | CAISDPDEQYF | TGTGCCATCAGTGACCCGGACGAGCAGTACTTC
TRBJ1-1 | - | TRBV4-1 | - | CASSQGRLDRTNTEAFF | TGCGCCAGCAGCCAAGGTCGGTTAGACAGGACCAACACTGAAGCTTTCTTT
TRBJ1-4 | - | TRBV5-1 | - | CASSLFSGGEEKLFF | TGCGCCAGCAGCTTGTTTTCTGGGGGGGAGGAAAAACTGTTTTTT
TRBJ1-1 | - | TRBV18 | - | CASSPRREAEAFF | TGTGCCAGCTCACCCCGGCGGGAAGCTGAAGCTTTCTTT
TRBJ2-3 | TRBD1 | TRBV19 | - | CASSRGQGVTGTDTQYF | TGTGCCAGTAGTAGAGGACAGGGTGTAACAGGCACAGATACGCAGTATTTT
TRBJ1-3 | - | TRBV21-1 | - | CASSNPTGFNYYSSGNTIYF | TGTGCCAGCAGCAACCCGACAGGGTTCAACTACTACTCTTCTGGAAACACCATATATTTT
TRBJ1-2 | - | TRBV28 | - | CASRTEGKGSYGYTF | TGTGCCAGCAGGACCGAAGGCAAGGGGTCCTATGGCTACACCTTC
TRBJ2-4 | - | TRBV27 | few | CASRYTTGAKNIQYF | TGTGCCAGCAGATACACTACAGGGGCCAAAAACATTCAGTACTTC
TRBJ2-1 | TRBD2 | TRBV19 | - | CASSISGWEGPYNEQFF | TGTGCCAGTAGTATTAGCGGGTGGGAGGGCCCGTACAATGAGCAGTTCTTC
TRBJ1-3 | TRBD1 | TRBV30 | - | CAWTRDRSSGNTIYF | TGTGCCTGGACTCGGGACAGGAGCTCTGGAAACACCATATATTTT
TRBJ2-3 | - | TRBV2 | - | CASSQNTDTQYF | TGTGCCAGCTCTCAGAACACAGATACGCAGTATTTT
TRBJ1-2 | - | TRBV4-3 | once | CASSQDRPGPGRGYTF | TGCGCCAGCAGCCAAGATCGGCCAGGGCCTGGTCGTGGCTACACCTTC
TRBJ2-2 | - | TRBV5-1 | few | CASSTGQTNTGELFF | TGCGCCAGCAGCACGGGACAAACGAACACCGGGGAGCTGTTTTTT
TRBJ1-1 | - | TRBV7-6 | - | CASSLAFRTEAFF | TGTGCCAGCAGCTTAGCGTTCCGTACAGAAGCTTTCTTT
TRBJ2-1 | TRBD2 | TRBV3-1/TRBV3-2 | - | CASSQVGLADYNEQFF | TGTGCCAGCAGCCAAGTGGGACTAGCGGATTACAATGAGCAGTTCTTC
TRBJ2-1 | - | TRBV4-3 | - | CASSQGGPYNEQFF | TGCGCCAGCAGCCAGGGCGGGCCGTACAATGAGCAGTTCTTC
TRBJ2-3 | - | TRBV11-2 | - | CASSFRDKADTQYF | TGTGCCAGCAGCTTCCGGGACAAAGCAGATACGCAGTATTTT
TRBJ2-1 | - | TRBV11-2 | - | CASSLGPGEFNEQFF | TGTGCCAGCAGCTTAGGGCCGGGGGAATTCAATGAGCAGTTCTTC
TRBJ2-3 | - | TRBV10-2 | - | CASSESVTSTDTQYF | TGCGCCAGCAGTGAGTCAGTAACTAGCACAGATACGCAGTATTTT
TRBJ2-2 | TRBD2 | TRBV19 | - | CASTTGTSESGELFF | TGTGCCAGTACAACCGGGACTAGCGAGAGCGGGGAGCTGTTTTTT
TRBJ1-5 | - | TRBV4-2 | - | CASSQVGDVQPQHF | TGTGCCAGCAGCCAAGTAGGGGATGTGCAGCCCCAGCATTTT
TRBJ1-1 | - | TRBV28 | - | CASSPSSGRLSEAFF | TGTGCCAGCAGTCCCTCGTCTGGCAGACTATCGGAAGCTTTCTTT
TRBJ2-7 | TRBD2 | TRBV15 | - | CATSRGGGLAGGSSYEQYF | TGTGCCACCAGCAGAGGGGGCGGACTAGCGGGAGGCAGCTCCTACGAGCAGTACTTC
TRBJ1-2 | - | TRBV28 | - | CASSLGVLGGYGYTF | TGTGCCAGCAGTTTAGGGGTTCTAGGGGGCTATGGCTACACCTTC
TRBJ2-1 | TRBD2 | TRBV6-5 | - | CASSAAGAHEQFF | TGTGCCAGCAGCGCAGCGGGGGCTCATGAGCAGTTCTTC
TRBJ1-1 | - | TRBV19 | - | CASSIGGVRPGHMNTEAFF | TGTGCCAGTAGTATAGGAGGGGTTAGACCGGGACATATGAACACTGAAGCTTTCTTT
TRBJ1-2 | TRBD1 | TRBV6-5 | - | CASSSGQSFYGYTF | TGTGCCAGCAGTTCGGGACAGTCTTTCTATGGCTACACCTTC
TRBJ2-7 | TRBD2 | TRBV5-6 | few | CASSSLAETYEQYF | TGTGCCAGCAGCTCACTAGCGGAAACCTACGAGCAGTACTTC
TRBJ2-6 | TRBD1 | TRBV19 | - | CASSARQGATGANVLTF | TGTGCCAGTAGTGCGCGACAGGGGGCAACTGGGGCCAACGTCCTGACTTTC
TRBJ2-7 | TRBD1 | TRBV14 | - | CASSSRQGAYEQYF | TGTGCCAGCAGCTCGCGACAGGGGGCTTACGAGCAGTACTTC
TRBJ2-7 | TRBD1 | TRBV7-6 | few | CASSLAGQGPYEQYF | TGTGCCAGCAGCTTAGCGGGACAGGGACCCTACGAGCAGTACTTC
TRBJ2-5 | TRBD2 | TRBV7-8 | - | CASSLAPGLAGETQYF | TGTGCCAGCAGCTTAGCGCCGGGACTAGCGGGAGAGACCCAGTACTTC
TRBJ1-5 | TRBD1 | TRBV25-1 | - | CASSSNRGQPQHF | TGTGCCAGCAGCTCTAACAGGGGTCAGCCCCAGCATTTT
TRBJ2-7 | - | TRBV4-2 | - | CASSPSPRQEQYF | TGTGCCAGCAGCCCCAGTCCTCGTCAGGAGCAGTACTTC
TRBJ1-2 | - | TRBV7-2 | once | CASSFVRTASNYGYTF | TGTGCCAGCAGCTTCGTCCGGACAGCCTCTAACTATGGCTACACCTTC
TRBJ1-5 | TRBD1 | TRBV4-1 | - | CASSPRDRGSYSNQPQHF | TGCGCCAGCAGCCCCCGGGACAGGGGGTCGTATAGCAATCAGCCCCAGCATTTT
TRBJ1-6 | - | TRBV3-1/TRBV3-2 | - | CASSQVAYGSPLHF | TGTGCCAGCAGCCAAGTTGCCTACGGTTCACCCCTCCACTTT
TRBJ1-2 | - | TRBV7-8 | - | CASSPLETGWPYTF | TGTGCCAGCTCGCCCCTGGAGACTGGGTGGCCCTACACCTTC
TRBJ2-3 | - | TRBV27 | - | CASSFRDTQYF | TGTGCCAGCAGTTTTCGGGATACGCAGTATTTT
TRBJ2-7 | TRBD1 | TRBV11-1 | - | CASSLAFGRGQDEQYF | TGTGCCAGCAGCTTAGCGTTCGGCAGGGGGCAAGACGAGCAGTACTTC
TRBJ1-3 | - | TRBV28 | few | CASSPPGKATSSGNTIYF | TGTGCCAGCAGCCCCCCCGGGAAGGCGACGAGCTCTGGAAACACCATATATTTT
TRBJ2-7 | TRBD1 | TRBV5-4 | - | CASSSPGQGSYEQYF | TGTGCCAGCAGCTCCCCGGGACAGGGCTCCTACGAGCAGTACTTC